This T cell receptor beta chain comes out of a study of neoadjuvant anti-PD-1 for oral cavity cancer. The assay was immunoSEQ multiplex PCR, and TCRdb's table has in-frame clones only and misses some. The sample holds approximately 12,000 clones, around 56% seen once. Sequencing used tumor tissue, obtained before nivolumab (anti-PD-1) treatment. This clonotype was obtained from a person between 40 and 85 years old with oral cavity squamous cell carcinoma.

The CDR3 sequence: CASSPSLNTDTQYF. For the CDR3, the DNA is TGTGCCAGCAGCCCTTCCCTCAATACAGATACGCAGTATTTT. The V call is TRBV14, the J call TRBJ2-3; D gene unclear. CDR1 and CDR2 from the germline V gene are SGHDN and FVKESK. The CDR3 covers 14 residues. V was clipped by 4 bases and J by 3 bases, with 11 bases between them.